Each of the 19 T cell receptor beta chains below was sequenced from the same sample in a study of response to subunit inactivated influenza vaccine. MiXCR, run by TCRdb on the RT-PCR reads, gives a single entry per CDR3 protein. This sample has about 570,000 distinct CDR3 sequences; about 10% occur once, and the top ten carry about 11%. These sequences were also reported in another study, on T cells expressing NK-cell markers. Per that paper: UMIs accompanied the 5'RACE template switching by which TCR beta cDNA was made.

This specimen was PBMCs from blood, taken on the day of vaccination. The origin of the receptors is a man aged 50 or older who received an inactivated influenza vaccine.

V usage is TRBV20-1 and J usage is TRBJ2-1; TRBD2 aligns across 14 bases. The CDR3 sequence is 18 residues long. V lost 3 bases, J lost 4 bases, and 11 bases stayed unmatched. CDR1 is DFQATT, CDR2 SNEGSKA, per germline (reference sequence). CDR3 in amino acids: CSASGTSGGQGFYNEQFF. The DNA for the CDR3 is TGCAGTGCTAGCGGGACTAGCGGGGGCCAGGGGTTTTACAATGAGCAGTTCTTC.

The J gene is TRBJ2-5, the V gene TRBV2; D is possibly TRBD2 (6 bases). Trimming cost V 2 bases and J 9 bases, with 19 bases left between them. Germline CDR1 is SNHLY and CDR2 is FYNNEI. This CDR3 is 15 amino acids long. The CDR3, as DNA: TGTGCCAGCAGTGAAATCGGAGGGCAATGGGAGGCCCAGTACTTC. Translating it yields CASSEIGGQWEAQYF.

This clonotype was detected a few times. V and J are TRBV6-2 or TRBV6-3 and TRBJ2-4, with 16 bases that match TRBD2. V shed 2 bases and J 5 bases; nucleotides not matched to a gene: 12. The CDR3 has 20 amino acids. CDR1 and CDR2 (germline): MNHEY, SVGEGT. CDR3 residues: CASSYIPGTSGRAQENIQYF. CDR3 sequence (DNA): TGTGCCAGCAGTTACATTCCCGGGACTAGCGGGAGGGCCCAGGAAAACATTCAGTACTTC.

The table lists this clonotype with a few counts. This sequence joins TRBV25-1 and TRBJ2-5; 7 nucleotides agree with TRBD1. Germline loops: CDR1 MGHDK, CDR2 SYGVNS. Losses at the gene ends were 4 bases for V and 5 bases for J; bases not matched to a gene: 10. This CDR3 is 15 amino acids long. CDR3 loop: CASSAFSGRGETQYF. For the CDR3, the DNA is TGTGCCAGCAGTGCATTCTCTGGCAGGGGGGAGACCCAGTACTTC.

The chain couples TRBV20-1 to TRBJ1-2, with D maybe TRBD1 (6 bases). Germline V CDR1 and CDR2: DFQATT, SNEGSKA (reference sequence). V lost 5 bases to trimming and J lost 8 bases, with 15 bases between them. The CDR3 extends over 12 amino acids. CDR3 DNA: TGCAGTGCTGGAGGGCGGGGGCAGGGCTACACCTTC. Translated: CSAGGRGQGYTF.

The V call is TRBV2, the J call TRBJ2-1, with TRBD2 matching over 14 bases. The trim removed 4 bases at V and 12 bases at J, leaving 11 bases unmatched. Germline V gene lookup returns CDR1 SNHLY and CDR2 FYNNEI. The CDR3 sequence is 16 residues long. The CDR3 coding sequence is TGTGCCAGCAGTGCTCAGGGACTAGCGGGAGCCCCAGGGCAGTTCTTC. It encodes CASSAQGLAGAPGQFF.

DNA for the CDR3: TGCGCCAGCAGCTTGTCGAGGGTATACGATGAGCAGTTCTTC. As protein: CASSLSRVYDEQFF. V gene TRBV5-1 combines with J gene TRBJ2-1; D is perhaps TRBD2 (5 bases). Trimming stripped 1 base from V and 8 bases from J, with 13 bases between. CDR1 and CDR2 (germline): SGHRS, YFSETQ. The CDR3 spans 14 residues. Together with reference TRBV5-1 and TRBJ2-1, the CDR3 gives the full variable domain: KAGVTQTPRYLIKTRGQQVTLSCSPISGHRSVSWYQQTPGQGLQFLFEYFSETQRNKGNFPGRFSGRQFSNSRSEMNVSTLELGDSALYLCASSLSRVYDEQFFGPGTRLTVL.

In the case of this clonotype: A junction boundary mismatches the germline segment, possibly from a read error. The chain carries TRBV3-1 and TRBJ2-1; possible D gene TRBD1, 6 bases. The CDR3 is 15 amino acids. The germline gives CDR1 LGHDT, CDR2 YNNKEL (reference sequence). The DNA of the CDR3 is TGTGCCACCAGCCAGGGCAGGGGCTCCTACAATGAGCAGTTCTTC. This gives the protein CATSQGRGSYNEQFF.

This rearrangement joins TRBV7-9 to TRBJ2-1, with TRBD2 matching over 11 bases. Germline V gene data show CDR1 as SEHNR and CDR2 as FQNEAQ (reference sequence). With 4 bases clipped from V and 5 bases from J, the junction kept 1 base outside the gene matches. CDR3 length equals 14 residues. The CDR3 here is CASSSTSGDNEQFF. The CDR3 nucleotides are TGTGCCAGCAGCTCGACTAGCGGGGACAATGAGCAGTTCTTC. Filled out from reference TRBV7-9 and TRBJ2-1, the complete variable domain reads DTGVSQNPRHKITKRGQNVTFRCDPISEHNRLYWYRQTLGQGPEFLTYFQNEAQLEKSRLLSDRFSAERPKGSFSTLEIQRTEQGDSAMYLCASSSTSGDNEQFFGPGTRLTVL.

The V and J genes are TRBV20-1 and TRBJ2-7; 10 bases line up with TRBD2. V shed 5 bases, J shed 7 bases, and the junction held 14 bases outside the gene matches. CDR1 and CDR2 from the germline V gene are DFQATT and SNEGSKA (reference sequence). The length of the CDR3 is 15 residues. The chain's CDR3 is CSAFLLGSGGREQYF. CDR3 coding DNA: TGCAGTGCTTTCCTCCTTGGTAGCGGGGGGAGGGAGCAGTACTTC.

Of note for this clonotype: This clone may be a read error of a much larger clone one base away. CDR3 bases: TGTGCCAGCAGTTTCATTTCCCCGATGGGGGGGTTAGGGGTGCAGTTCTTC. It encodes CASSFISPMGGLGVQFF. The chain is built from TRBV28 and TRBJ2-1; 7 bases are a match to TRBD2. Germline V gives CDR1 MDHEN, CDR2 SYDVKM. Trimming removed 3 bases from V and 12 bases from J; junction bases left unmatched: 20. The CDR3 is made up of 17 amino acids.

The CDR3: CASSVDRASSTDTQYF. CDR3 nucleotides: TGTGCCAGCAGCGTAGATCGAGCGTCTAGCACAGATACGCAGTATTTT. The chain carries TRBV9 and TRBJ2-3; D gene uncertain. V lost 0 bases and J 0 bases, leaving 11 bases between the germline ends. The germline V gene has CDR1 SGDLS and CDR2 YYNGEE. The CDR3 is 16 residues long.

This clonotype was picked up a small number of times. The chain's CDR3 is CASSLDRGASTDTQYF. DNA for the CDR3: TGTGCCAGCAGCTTAGACCGGGGGGCGAGCACAGATACGCAGTATTTT. This chain connects TRBV7-2 to TRBJ2-3; maybe TRBD2 (7 bases). The CDR3 runs 16 residues. Germline values: CDR1 SGHTA, CDR2 FQGNSA. Trimming took 1 base from V and 0 from J, leaving 11 bases between them. The variable domain in full, with the rest retrieved from reference TRBV7-2 and TRBJ2-3, is GAGVSQSPSNKVTEKGKDVELRCDPISGHTALYWYRQSLGQGLEFLIYFQGNSAPDKSGLPSDRFSAERTGGSVSTLTIQRTQQEDSAVYLCASSLDRGASTDTQYFGPGTRLTVL.

This chain links TRBV4-1 with TRBJ2-2; D is undetermined. The germline V and J ends were trimmed by 1 base and 0 bases, with 6 bases remaining between them. Per the germline V gene, CDR1 is MGHRA and CDR2 is YSYEKL. The CDR3 sequence is 15 residues long. The CDR3 here is CASSQAQSNTGELFF. Written as DNA, the CDR3 is TGCGCCAGCAGCCAAGCCCAGTCGAACACCGGGGAGCTGTTTTTT.

The chain is built from TRBV30 and TRBJ2-1; TRBD2 is a possible D gene (6 bases). The CDR3 totals 13 residues. V lost 5 bases, J lost 3 bases, and 11 bases lay in between. The germline gives CDR1 GTSNPN, CDR2 SVGIG (reference sequence). The CDR3 nucleotides are TGTGCCTGGGGGAAGACTAGCTACAATGAGCAGTTCTTC. Its protein product is CAWGKTSYNEQFF.

The genes are TRBV7-2 and TRBJ2-7, with 10 nucleotides matching TRBD2. Looked up from germline, CDR1 is SGHTA and CDR2 is FQGNSA. The V segment lost 5 bases and the J segment 3 bases; nucleotides outside the gene matches: 7. The CDR3 contains 15 residues. CDR3: CASSPGLAENYEQYF. The CDR3 DNA reads TGTGCCAGCAGCCCCGGACTAGCGGAAAACTACGAGCAGTACTTC.

This clonotype was observed a single time. CDR3 sequence reads: CAISMTGNEQYF. DNA of the CDR3: TGTGCCATCAGTATGACAGGGAACGAGCAGTACTTC. This chain uses TRBV10-3 with TRBJ2-7; 7 positions match TRBD1. The CDR3 spans 12 residues. Germline V gene data show CDR1 as ENHRY and CDR2 as SYGVKD. V lost 5 bases to trimming and J lost 5 bases; unmatched junction nucleotides: 3.

The gene calls are TRBV27 and TRBJ2-3; TRBD1 aligns across 8 bases. With 6 bases clipped from V and 4 bases from J, the junction kept 12 bases outside the gene matches. The CDR3 length is 16 residues. Germline-derived CDR1 and CDR2 are MNHEY and SMNVEV (reference sequence). The CDR3, as DNA: TGTGCCAGCAGCTCGGTGGGAGGACAGGGCCCAGATACGCAGTATTTT. It specifies CASSSVGGQGPDTQYF.

This clonotype was detected ten times or more. V usage is TRBV5-1 and J usage is TRBJ2-2; D is ambiguous. V dropped 0 bases and J dropped 3 bases, with 6 bases sitting between them. The CDR3 is made up of 14 amino acids. Germline CDR1 reads SGHRS; CDR2 reads YFSETQ. CDR3: CASSLEWDTGELFF. CDR3 bases: TGCGCCAGCAGCTTGGAATGGGACACCGGGGAGCTGTTTTTT. Looking up the rest from reference TRBV5-1 and TRBJ2-2 gives the full variable domain: KAGVTQTPRYLIKTRGQQVTLSCSPISGHRSVSWYQQTPGQGLQFLFEYFSETQRNKGNFPGRFSGRQFSNSRSEMNVSTLELGDSALYLCASSLEWDTGELFFGEGSRLTVL.